This T cell receptor beta chain was observed in a study of T cell repertoires in cytomegalovirus infection. Study summary: Indications came from public TCR beta signatures; they pointed to CMV infection and to a matching HLA type. Points from the study as a whole: Carriage of CMV together with the relevant HLA was identifiable through cumulative public TCR beta family frequency. Clonotype analysis showed dominance of the ex vivo response by HLA-C-restricted CMV-specific TCR beta clonotypes.

Using its own MiXCR run on the reads, TCRdb lists one record per CDR3 protein. The sample consists of 250,000 or so distinct CDR3 sequences, roughly 10% of them appearing once. On this clonotype: Its antigen is as yet unknown.

The germline V gene has CDR1 MNHEY and CDR2 SMNVEV (reference sequence). The CDR3 consists of 16 residues. V lost 1 base and J 5 bases, leaving 17 bases between the germline ends. J is TRBJ1-1 and V is TRBV27; D remains unclear. Source material: PBMCs. This clonotype originated in a human donor in good health (CMV status not recorded). Some clones in this sample may be carry-over from other donors' samples. CDR3 sequence: CASSLWFTTQGTEAFF. The CDR3 nucleotides read TGTGCCAGCAGTTTATGGTTTACAACCCAAGGGACTGAAGCTTTCTTT.